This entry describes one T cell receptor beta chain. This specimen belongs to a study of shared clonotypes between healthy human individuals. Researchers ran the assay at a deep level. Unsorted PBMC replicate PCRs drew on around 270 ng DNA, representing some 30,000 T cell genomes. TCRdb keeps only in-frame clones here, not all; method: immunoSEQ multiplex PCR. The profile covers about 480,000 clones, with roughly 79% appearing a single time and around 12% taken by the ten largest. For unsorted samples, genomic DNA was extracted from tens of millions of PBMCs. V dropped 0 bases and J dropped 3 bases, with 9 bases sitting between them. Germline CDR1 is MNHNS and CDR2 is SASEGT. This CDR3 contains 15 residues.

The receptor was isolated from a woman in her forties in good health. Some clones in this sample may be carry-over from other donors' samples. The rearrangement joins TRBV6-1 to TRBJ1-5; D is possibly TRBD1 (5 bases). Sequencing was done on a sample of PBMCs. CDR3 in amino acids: CASSEAGRDNQPQHF. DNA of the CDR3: TGTGCCAGCAGTGAAGCGGGCAGGGACAATCAGCCCCAGCATTTT.